The next 9 T cell receptor beta chains were all read from a single sample in a study of blood T cells in healthy people across ages. A sample-barcoded 5' primer and a J-beta primer mix were used in a second PCR of roughly 7 to 11 cycles. MiXCR, run by TCRdb on the 5' RACE reads, gives a single entry per CDR3 protein. Of around 800,000 distinct CDR3 sequences in the sample, 20% to 30% were seen once. The same specimen was also included in a second study, on T cells of mothers and their children.

Source material: blood. These receptors all stem from a boy aged 5-17 years in good health.

This clonotype was detected only a few times. The genes are TRBV30 and TRBJ2-5, with D possibly being TRBD1 (6 bases). V was clipped by 3 bases and J by 2 bases, with 10 bases between them. The germline V gene has CDR1 GTSNPN and CDR2 SVGIG (reference sequence). CDR3 length: 13 residues. The DNA for the CDR3 is TGTGCCTGGAGACGAAGGGGGCAAGAGACCCAGTACTTC. This encodes CAWRRRGQETQYF.

V and J are TRBV29-1 and TRBJ1-6, with D unresolved. The CDR3 is 14 amino acids. Germline CDR1 and CDR2: SQVTM and ANQGSEA. With 4 bases removed from V and 7 bases from J, the gap between germline ends came to 14 bases. CDR3 in amino acids: CSVADRQVNSPLHF. In nucleotides, the CDR3 is TGCAGCGTTGCGGACCGCCAGGTCAATTCACCCCTCCACTTT.

This clonotype was seen a handful of times. The V and J genes are TRBV27 and TRBJ1-6; D is possibly TRBD1 (6 bases). The CDR3 contains 13 residues. Germline V gene lookup returns CDR1 MNHEY and CDR2 SMNVEV (reference sequence). Trimming removed 3 bases from V and 9 bases from J, with 9 bases in between. CDR3 nucleotides: TGTGCCAGCAGTTTGGGGGGCTTTTCACCCCTCCACTTT. It is translated as CASSLGGFSPLHF.

This clonotype was counted only a few times. The chain uses TRBV2 and TRBJ2-7; D may be TRBD2 (5 bases). V was pared by 4 bases and J by 3 bases, with 10 bases between. The CDR3 is 13 amino acids. Germline V gives CDR1 SNHLY, CDR2 FYNNEI. CDR3 bases: TGTGCCAGCAGTGCCGGGGTGGACTACGAGCAGTACTTC. Residues: CASSAGVDYEQYF.

This chain connects TRBV7-2 to TRBJ1-5; D remains unclear. There are 15 residues in the CDR3. The V end was cut by 4 bases, the J end by 1 base, with 11 bases between. Germline-derived CDR1 and CDR2 are SGHTA and FQGNSA. This CDR3 is CASSSRGVSNQPQHF. The CDR3 bases are TGTGCCAGCAGCTCCCGGGGAGTAAGCAATCAGCCCCAGCATTTT.

In its sample, this clonotype was seen a few times. V and J are TRBV2 and TRBJ2-4, with TRBD2 as a possible D gene (5 bases). This CDR3 contains 14 residues. Germline V CDR1 and CDR2: SNHLY, FYNNEI. Trimming removed 6 bases at V and 0 bases at J, with 9 bases between. The CDR3 DNA reads TGTGCCAGCAGGTCGGGGTTAGCCAAAAACATTCAGTACTTC. Its translation is CASRSGLAKNIQYF.

This clonotype has just a few counts. V is TRBV27 and J is TRBJ2-1, with 7 bases matching TRBD2. The DNA end is more similar to TRBJ2-7, so the J call may be wrong. The CDR3 extends over 17 amino acids. Per germline, CDR1 MNHEY and CDR2 SMNVEV (reference sequence). CDR3 in DNA: TGTGCCAGCAGTCGAACACTCGAGCGGGGTGGGATCTACGAGCAGTACTTC. Amino acids: CASSRTLERGGIYEQYF.

This clonotype was recorded a few times. The rearrangement joins TRBV2 to TRBJ2-1; D may be TRBD1 (8 bases). Germline CDR1 reads SNHLY; CDR2 reads FYNNEI. V lost 10 bases, J lost 0 bases, and 22 bases lay in between. This CDR3 region has 17 residues. The CDR3 loop is CAIPGQVPGGSYNEQFF. The CDR3 DNA reads TGTGCCATTCCGGGACAGGTCCCGGGGGGCTCCTACAATGAGCAGTTCTTC.

This clonotype was counted between two and nine times. V usage is TRBV4-2 and J usage is TRBJ2-5, with TRBD1 identical over 10 bases. Germline-derived CDR1 and CDR2 are LGHNA and YNFKEQ. With V trimmed by 0 bases and J by 3 bases, 1 base remained unmatched. This CDR3 has 15 residues. The CDR3 protein is CASSQDGTGEETQYF. The CDR3 DNA reads TGTGCCAGCAGCCAAGATGGGACAGGGGAAGAGACCCAGTACTTC.